These 29 T cell receptor beta chains were sequenced from one sample in a study of shared clonotypes between healthy human individuals. TCRdb keeps only in-frame clones here, not all; method: immunoSEQ multiplex PCR. The sample shows about 1.9 million clones, about 93% of them seen only once. Positively selected for CCR7, the CD45RO-negative cells used as naive CD8 cells excluded terminally differentiated effector memory CD45RA+ cells. Source material: naive CD8+ T cells from PBMCs. These receptors came from a man between 18 and 35 years old in good health. Some clones in this sample may be carry-over from other donors' samples.

The chain couples TRBV11-2 to TRBJ2-5; D is unclear. V was shortened by 7 bases and J by 4 bases, with 19 bases between the two germline ends. In germline, CDR1 is SGHAT, CDR2 FQNNGV. The CDR3 totals 15 residues. CDR3 region: CASTLNSWSGETQYF. CDR3 DNA sequence: TGTGCCAGCACCCTCAACTCGTGGTCGGGAGAGACCCAGTACTTC.

The genes are TRBV2 and TRBJ2-1; 8 bases fit TRBD1. The germline CDR1 and CDR2 sequences are SNHLY and FYNNEI. The trim removed 8 bases at V and 9 bases at J, leaving 9 bases unmatched. The CDR3 has 13 residues. CDR3 sequence reads: CASGDRSYVEQFF. The CDR3 coding sequence is TGTGCCAGCGGGGACAGGAGTTACGTTGAGCAGTTCTTC. The variable domain in full, completed from reference TRBV2 and TRBJ2-1, reads EPEVTQTPSHQVTQMGQEVILRCVPISNHLYFYWYRQILGQKVEFLVSFYNNEISEKSEIFDDQFSVERPDGSNFTLKIRSTKLEDSAMYFCASGDRSYVEQFFGPGTRLTVL.

This chain joins TRBV5-1 and TRBJ1-1; a possible D gene is TRBD1 (5 bases). Trimming removed 3 bases from V and 6 bases from J, with 15 bases in between. Germline CDR1 and CDR2: SGHRS and YFSETQ. The CDR3 runs to 14 residues. CDR3 sequence reads: CASSWAGGDPEAFF. The DNA of the CDR3 is TGCGCCAGCAGCTGGGCTGGGGGAGATCCTGAAGCTTTCTTT.

As to this clone: This sample also contains other DNA sequences that code for the same CDR3. The chain links TRBV7-3 to TRBJ2-1; a possible D gene is TRBD1 (5 bases). CDR3 size: 13 residues. The V gene lost 0 bases and the J gene lost 6 bases, with 6 bases spanning the gap. Looked up from germline, CDR1 is SGHTA and CDR2 is FQGTGA. The CDR3 region is CASSLTRGNEQFF. The CDR3 DNA sequence: TGTGCCAGCAGCTTAACTAGGGGCAATGAGCAGTTCTTC.

The J gene is TRBJ2-1, the V gene TRBV29-1, with a weak D call TRBD2 (5 bases). V lost 4 bases and J 3 bases, leaving 13 bases between the germline ends. Germline CDR1 SQVTM, CDR2 ANQGSEA. The CDR3 is 14 residues long. CDR3 sequence reads: CSVGGLEIYNEQFF. The CDR3 DNA sequence: TGCAGCGTTGGTGGACTTGAAATCTACAATGAGCAGTTCTTC.

The chain joins TRBV29-1 to TRBJ2-7, with 12 bases that match TRBD1. After removal of 1 base from V and 7 bases from J, the junction contained 5 bases not matched to a gene. The CDR3 contains 14 residues. Looked up from germline, CDR1 is SQVTM and CDR2 is ANQGSEA. The CDR3 DNA is TGCAGCGTTGAAGGGGGACAGGGGGCTGAGGAGCAGTACTTC. Translating it yields CSVEGGQGAEEQYF.

V gene TRBV5-4 combines with J gene TRBJ2-1; the D is unclear. Looked up from germline, CDR1 is SGHNT and CDR2 is YYREEE (reference sequence). The CDR3 has 15 amino acids. V dropped 2 bases and J dropped 3 bases, with 12 bases sitting between them. The CDR3 protein is CASSFTLGNYNEQFF. The CDR3 coding sequence is TGTGCCAGCAGCTTCACGTTGGGGAACTACAATGAGCAGTTCTTC. Variable domain in full (rest from reference TRBV5-4 and TRBJ2-1): ETGVTQSPTHLIKTRGQQVTLRCSSQSGHNTVSWYQQALGQGPQFIFQYYREEENGRGNFPPRFSGLQFPNYSSELNVNALELDDSALYLCASSFTLGNYNEQFFGPGTRLTVL.

This chain uses TRBV11-2 with TRBJ2-1; D possibly corresponds to TRBD2 (7 bases). CDR1 is SGHAT and CDR2 is FQNNGV in the germline V gene. Trimming removed 11 bases at V and 6 bases at J, with 17 bases between. The CDR3 is 13 residues long. In nucleotides, the CDR3 is TGTGCCTCCCGGGGGGCTTTTTTCAATGAGCAGTTCTTC. Its protein product is CASRGAFFNEQFF.

This chain uses TRBV7-8 with TRBJ2-5, with D uncertain. V gave up 1 base and J gave up 1 base, with 13 bases separating them. Germline values: CDR1 SGHVS, CDR2 FQNEAQ. This CDR3 is 16 amino acids long. The CDR3 DNA reads TGTGCCAGCAGCTTAGGTGTCACTCCAGTCCAAGAGACCCAGTACTTC. This codes for CASSLGVTPVQETQYF.

This chain joins TRBV7-7 and TRBJ2-2; 10 bases line up with TRBD2. J gave up 7 bases and V 5 bases, and 10 bases lay outside the gene matches. CDR3 length: 16 residues. The germline V gene has CDR1 SSHAT and CDR2 FNYEAQ (reference sequence). The DNA of the CDR3 is TGTGCCAGCAGCCCTGCTCTAGCGGGAGCGGACGGGGAGCTGTTTTTT. This sequence encodes CASSPALAGADGELFF.

The chain is built from TRBV28 and TRBJ1-1, with D tentatively TRBD1 (6 bases). The CDR3 has 14 amino acids. The germline V gene encodes CDR1 MDHEN and CDR2 SYDVKM. V was trimmed by 5 bases and J by 2 bases, leaving 12 bases between them. The CDR3 DNA is TGTGCCAGCAGTCGTAGGGGGGGTAACACTGAAGCTTTCTTT. Translated, it gives CASSRRGGNTEAFF.

In regard to this clone: Other DNA sequences in the sample encode the same CDR3. V is TRBV7-9 and J is TRBJ1-2, with 10 bases identical to TRBD1. Germline CDR1 SEHNR, CDR2 FQNEAQ (reference sequence). This CDR3 has 14 residues. The trim removed 1 base at V and 6 bases at J, leaving 2 bases unmatched. This chain's CDR3 is CASSLGQGANGYTF. CDR3 in DNA: TGTGCCAGCAGCTTAGGACAGGGGGCTAATGGCTACACCTTC.

This rearrangement joins TRBV5-1 to TRBJ2-7; D unclear. Trimming pared 2 bases from V and 2 bases from J, leaving 11 bases between. Looked up from germline, CDR1 is SGHRS and CDR2 is YFSETQ. The CDR3 is made up of 14 amino acids. Here the CDR3 DNA reads TGCGCCAGCAGCTTTCGGGCAACCCCCTACGAGCAGTACTTC. The encoded protein is CASSFRATPYEQYF.

This clone was recorded once. This sequence joins TRBV25-1 and TRBJ2-7; the D is unclear. The CDR3 is 13 residues long. Trimming removed 5 bases at V and 1 base at J, with 9 bases between. The V gene's germline CDR1 is MGHDK and CDR2 SYGVNS. CDR3 DNA sequence: TGTGCCAGCAGTACACCAACTTCCTACGAGCAGTACTTC. This gives the protein CASSTPTSYEQYF.

The V call is TRBV27, the J call TRBJ2-1; the match to TRBD2 covers 14 bases. This CDR3 has 17 residues. Germline assignment: CDR1 MNHEY and CDR2 SMNVEV (reference sequence). V lost 7 bases, J lost 8 bases, and 13 bases stayed unmatched. The DNA of the CDR3 is TGTGCCAGCACCTCCTGGGGACTAGCGGGAGTTGGTGATGAGCAGTTCTTC. It codes for CASTSWGLAGVGDEQFF.

The chain links TRBV11-2 to TRBJ2-7, with 7 bases that match TRBD2. The germline V gene has CDR1 SGHAT and CDR2 FQNNGV. J was trimmed by 5 bases and V by 2 bases; bases with no gene match: 15. The CDR3 runs 17 residues. The CDR3 loop is CASSLTVPKRAGDEQYF. The CDR3 region has the DNA TGTGCCAGCAGCTTAACCGTACCCAAGCGGGCGGGGGACGAGCAGTACTTC.

The genes are TRBV27 and TRBJ1-4; 9 positions agree with TRBD1. J lost 3 bases, V lost 6 bases, and 2 bases had no gene match. In germline, CDR1 is MNHEY, CDR2 SMNVEV (reference sequence). The CDR3 is 14 amino acids. The CDR3 is CASRTGGANEKLFF. DNA of the CDR3: TGTGCCAGCAGGACAGGGGGGGCTAATGAAAAACTGTTTTTT.

V gene TRBV13 combines with J gene TRBJ2-7; 8 nucleotides align to TRBD1. The CDR3 is made up of 14 amino acids. Germline CDR1 and CDR2: PRHDT and FYEKMQ (reference sequence). V gave up 0 bases and J gave up 4 bases; unmatched junction bases: 2. CDR3 sequence reads: CASSLGTGVYEQYF. CDR3 nucleotide sequence: TGTGCCAGCAGCTTAGGGACAGGGGTATACGAGCAGTACTTC.

The chain joins TRBV9 to TRBJ2-6; 7 nucleotides line up with TRBD2. Germline CDR1 is SGDLS and CDR2 is YYNGEE. This CDR3 region has 20 residues. Germline trimming cut 2 bases from V and 0 bases from J; bases unmatched to any gene: 14. Written as DNA, the CDR3 is TGTGCCAGCAGCGTCGGGGGGAGCCCTCTCCCCCACTCTGGGGCCAACGTCCTGACTTTC. Protein product: CASSVGGSPLPHSGANVLTF.

The chain couples TRBV7-9 to TRBJ2-6, with TRBD2 matching over 13 bases. In germline, CDR1 is SEHNR, CDR2 FQNEAQ (reference sequence). This CDR3 spans 19 amino acids. Trimming cost V 5 bases and J 0 bases; bases outside gene matches: 7. The CDR3 reads CASSPGTSGKSSGANVLTF. DNA for the CDR3: TGTGCCAGCAGCCCAGGGACTAGCGGGAAGAGCTCTGGGGCCAACGTCCTGACTTTC.

The chain has TRBV7-8 and TRBJ1-5; a possible D gene is TRBD1 (5 bases). The V and J ends lost 5 bases and 10 bases respectively, with 18 bases between them. Germline lookup yields CDR1 SGHVS and CDR2 FQNEAQ. The CDR3 is made up of 14 amino acids. CDR3 nucleotide sequence: TGTGCCAGCAGCCTCACAGGTCCTCGGGAACCCCAGCATTTT. It is translated as CASSLTGPREPQHF.

The chain couples TRBV27 to TRBJ1-5; maybe TRBD1 (6 bases). CDR1 and CDR2 from the germline V gene are MNHEY and SMNVEV (reference sequence). V lost 4 bases to trimming and J lost 3 bases, with 10 bases between them. CDR3 length: 14 amino acids. In DNA form, the CDR3 reads TGTGCCAGCAGTTCGGGGGCCATCAATCAGCCCCAGCATTTT. As protein: CASSSGAINQPQHF.

The chain is built from TRBV19 and TRBJ2-7; tentatively, D is TRBD1 (5 bases). The CDR3 length is 13 residues. Germline CDR1 and CDR2: LNHDA and SQIVND (reference sequence). Trimming removed 5 bases at V and 4 bases at J, with 12 bases between. The CDR3 DNA reads TGTGCCAGTAGTCCTTACAGGTCTTACGAGCAGTACTTC. Its translation: CASSPYRSYEQYF.

V and J are TRBV23-1 and TRBJ1-2; no reliable D call. TRBV23-1 is an ORF, with its function uncertain. CDR3 size: 13 residues. V was cut by 4 bases and J by 5 bases, with 11 bases left in between. Here the CDR3 reads CASSPILRYGYTF. In DNA, the CDR3 is TGCGCCAGCAGTCCGATCCTCCGTTATGGCTACACCTTC.

The V gene is TRBV6-1, the J gene TRBJ2-3, with D perhaps TRBD2 (6 bases). The CDR3 length is 13 residues. Germline CDR1 and CDR2: MNHNS and SASEGT. With 4 bases removed from V and 6 bases from J, the gap between germline ends came to 11 bases. The CDR3 bases are TGTGCCAGCAGTGTCGGGGGAGTGGATACGCAGTATTTT. It codes for CASSVGGVDTQYF.

For this clone: Additional DNA sequences in this sample encode the identical CDR3. This chain links TRBV27 with TRBJ2-7; D is undetermined. CDR3 length: 12 residues. Trimming cost V 5 bases and J 3 bases, with 8 bases left between them. Germline V gene lookup returns CDR1 MNHEY and CDR2 SMNVEV (reference sequence). In nucleotides, the CDR3 is TGTGCCAGCAGTCTCTCCGGCTACGAGCAGTACTTC. As protein: CASSLSGYEQYF.

This clone was detected once. Within the sample, other DNA sequences also encode this same CDR3. This sequence joins TRBV27 and TRBJ1-2, with D unresolved. This CDR3 is built from 12 residues. Germline CDR1 is MNHEY and CDR2 is SMNVEV (reference sequence). V shed 8 bases and J shed 0 bases, with 7 bases lying between them. The CDR3 region is CASSGSNYGYTF. DNA for the CDR3: TGTGCCAGCTCAGGTTCTAACTATGGCTACACCTTC.

This chain joins TRBV9 and TRBJ1-2; D is perhaps TRBD1 (5 bases). The germline V gene has CDR1 SGDLS and CDR2 YYNGEE. The CDR3 contains 14 residues. Trimming shortened V by 0 bases and J by 6 bases, and 12 bases separated the two germline ends. The CDR3 DNA is TGTGCCAGCAGCGTAGTCGGGGGACGGGATGGCTACACCTTC. The encoded protein is CASSVVGGRDGYTF. Drawing the rest from reference TRBV9 and TRBJ1-2, the complete variable domain is DSGVTQTPKHLITATGQRVTLRCSPRSGDLSVYWYQQSLDQGLQFLIQYYNGEERAKGNILERFSAQQFPDLHSELNLSSLELGDSALYFCASSVVGGRDGYTFGSGTRLTVV.

As regards this clone: The same CDR3 can be traced to other DNA sequences in this sample. The J gene is TRBJ2-3, the V gene TRBV5-1, with D maybe TRBD2 (6 bases). CDR1 is SGHRS and CDR2 is YFSETQ in the germline V gene. Trimming stripped 0 bases from V and 2 bases from J, with 13 bases between. The CDR3 is 16 amino acids. CDR3 region: CASSLASGGATDTQYF. CDR3 DNA sequence: TGCGCCAGCAGCTTGGCCAGCGGAGGGGCCACAGATACGCAGTATTTT.